The 23 T cell receptor beta chains below all came from one sample that was sequenced in a study of cytomegalovirus exposure and HLA in healthy donors (dated by TCRdb to about 2017). Receptors were amplified or captured by the immunoSEQ multiplex PCR assay. A mixture of 60 forward primers for TCR Vbeta segments and 13 reverse primers for TCR Jbeta segments was used in the multiplex PCR. Entries here come from immuneACCESS through TCRdb and include only in-frame sequences with V and J called. Some clones fail to appear in such tables; in the studies checked, an unresolved V gene covers under half of the shortfall, and the cause of the remainder is unknown. The sample contains 150,000 to 200,000 clones, under 85% of them found a single time. The ten largest clones take up 2.5% to 3.5% of the sample. Specimen: PBMCs. These TCRs come from a female donor in good health and CMV-seronegative.

The rearrangement links TRBV5-6 to TRBJ1-2, with TRBD1 matching 7 bases. The CDR3 loop spans 18 amino acids. Germline lookup yields CDR1 SGHDT and CDR2 YYEEEE. The V and J ends lost 0 bases and 4 bases, in that order; junction bases with no gene match: 15. In nucleotides, the CDR3 is TGTGCCAGCAGCTTGGCGGGTTTGTTGGACAGGTGGGGCTATGGCTACACCTTC. This gives the protein CASSLAGLLDRWGYGYTF. The whole variable domain, remainder taken from reference TRBV5-6 and TRBJ1-2, is DAGVTQSPTHLIKTRGQQVTLRCSPKSGHDTVSWYQQALGQGPQFIFQYYEEEERQRGNFPDRFSGHQFPNYSSELNVNALLLGDSALYLCASSLAGLLDRWGYGYTFGSGTRLTVV.

This chain links TRBV30 with TRBJ1-6; TRBD1 agrees at 10 bases. This CDR3 comprises 14 residues. The germline V gene encodes CDR1 GTSNPN and CDR2 SVGIG (reference sequence). J lost 5 bases, V lost 4 bases, and 2 bases had no gene match. The CDR3 protein is CAWKGTGDNSPLHF. The DNA of the CDR3 is TGTGCCTGGAAAGGGACAGGGGATAATTCACCCCTCCACTTT.

This clone occurred once. The chain is built from TRBV6-5 and TRBJ1-1, with TRBD1 matching over 8 bases. The CDR3 contains 15 residues. The V and J ends lost 0 bases and 3 bases, in that order; junction bases with no gene match: 3. Germline V lookup: CDR1 MNHEY, CDR2 SVGAGI. DNA of the CDR3: TGTGCCAGCAGTTACTCGCAGACAGGGGACACTGAAGCTTTCTTT. It yields the protein CASSYSQTGDTEAFF.

V usage is TRBV5-6 and J usage is TRBJ2-4, with TRBD2 matching 7 bases. The junction had 11 bases not matched to a gene; V was cut back by 0 bases and J by 5 bases. From germline, CDR1 is SGHDT and CDR2 YYEEEE. The CDR3 is made up of 17 amino acids. CDR3 residues: CASSLASRGIPQNIQYF. Written as DNA, the CDR3 is TGTGCCAGCAGCTTGGCCTCGCGGGGGATCCCCCAAAACATTCAGTACTTC. The full variable domain, with the rest looked up from reference TRBV5-6 and TRBJ2-4, is DAGVTQSPTHLIKTRGQQVTLRCSPKSGHDTVSWYQQALGQGPQFIFQYYEEEERQRGNFPDRFSGHQFPNYSSELNVNALLLGDSALYLCASSLASRGIPQNIQYFGAGTRLSVL.

V is TRBV5-1 and J is TRBJ2-4, with 8 bases matching TRBD2. The CDR3 covers 15 residues. Unmatched junction bases numbered 10, after V lost 6 bases and J lost 5 bases. CDR1 and CDR2 (germline): SGHRS, YFSETQ. CDR3 DNA: TGCGCCAGCACCTGGACTAGCAGGGGCCAAAACATTCAGTACTTC. This translates into CASTWTSRGQNIQYF.

J is TRBJ1-1 and V is TRBV28, with D tentatively TRBD1 (5 bases). CDR3 length: 14 amino acids. The germline CDR1 and CDR2 sequences are MDHEN and SYDVKM. Trimming cost V 7 bases and J 3 bases, with 15 bases left between them. The CDR3 here is CASIKIIRDTEAFF. Here the CDR3 DNA reads TGTGCCAGCATCAAAATCATCAGGGACACTGAAGCTTTCTTT. The whole variable domain, remainder taken from reference TRBV28 and TRBJ1-1, is DVKVTQSSRYLVKRTGEKVFLECVQDMDHENMFWYRQDPGLGLRLIYFSYDVKMKEKGDIPEGYSVSREKKERFSLILESASTNQTSMYLCASIKIIRDTEAFFGQGTRLTVV.

The CDR3 region has the DNA TGCGCCAGCGCGCAGACAGGCTTGGCCTACGAGCAGTACTTC. Its protein product is CASAQTGLAYEQYF. The chain is built from TRBV4-1 and TRBJ2-7; weak D call: TRBD1 (6 bases). Germline V gives CDR1 MGHRA, CDR2 YSYEKL. V lost 8 bases, J lost 2 bases, and 16 bases lay in between. The CDR3 spans 14 residues.

This clone was seen only once. The CDR3 DNA reads TGTGCCAGCAGCTCAGTAAAGGGGGACACCGGGGAGCTGTTTTTT. It is translated as CASSSVKGDTGELFF. This chain connects TRBV7-8 to TRBJ2-2; possible D gene TRBD1, 6 bases. V shed 4 bases and J shed 3 bases, with 12 bases lying between them. Germline V lookup: CDR1 SGHVS, CDR2 FQNEAQ. The CDR3 length is 15 residues.

The CDR3 nucleotides are TGTGCCACCAGCAGACGACAGGGGAAACTGTTTTTT. This encodes CATSRRQGKLFF. The V gene is TRBV15, the J gene TRBJ1-4, with 8 bases that match TRBD1. V trimming: 2 bases; J trimming: 11 bases; junction bases outside the gene matches: 1. The CDR3 contains 12 residues. CDR1 is LNHNV and CDR2 is YYDKDF in the germline V gene (reference sequence).

V usage is TRBV5-1 and J usage is TRBJ2-1; a weak D match, TRBD1 (6 bases). The CDR3 has 16 residues. Trimming removed 4 bases from V and 0 bases from J, with 14 bases in between. The germline V gene has CDR1 SGHRS and CDR2 YFSETQ. Here the CDR3 reads CASSPGQPVSYNEQFF. DNA of the CDR3: TGCGCCAGCAGCCCCGGACAGCCGGTCTCCTACAATGAGCAGTTCTTC.

V gene TRBV9 combines with J gene TRBJ2-3; TRBD2 agrees at 14 bases. The length of the CDR3 is 19 residues. V was clipped by 4 bases and J by 0 bases; unmatched bases: 10. Germline values: CDR1 SGDLS, CDR2 YYNGEE. CDR3: CASSPRGLAGDYSTDTQYF. CDR3 in DNA: TGTGCCAGCAGCCCCAGGGGACTAGCGGGAGATTATAGCACAGATACGCAGTATTTT.

This chain joins TRBV4-1 and TRBJ2-7; 11 bases are shared with TRBD2. Germline CDR1 and CDR2: MGHRA and YSYEKL. CDR3 length: 19 residues. V gave up 0 bases and J gave up 0 bases; unmatched junction bases: 10. Here the CDR3 DNA reads TGCGCCAGCAGCCAAGATGGACTAGCGGGTTCCGGAAGCTCCTACGAGCAGTACTTC. The encoded protein is CASSQDGLAGSGSSYEQYF.

The chain combines TRBV27 with TRBJ1-2; 7 bases agree with TRBD1. The germline CDR1 and CDR2 sequences are MNHEY and SMNVEV (reference sequence). J gave up 10 bases and V 0 bases, and 11 bases lay outside the gene matches. The CDR3 has 15 residues. CDR3 bases: TGTGCCAGCAGTTTATCGCTGGGTATACAGGGGACCTACACCTTC. Translated: CASSLSLGIQGTYTF.

The sample holds a few counts of this clone. Additional DNA sequences in this sample encode the identical CDR3. The chain links TRBV27 to TRBJ2-3; possible D gene TRBD2, 5 bases. The CDR3 contains 14 residues. V shed 2 bases and J shed 3 bases, with 9 bases lying between them. Germline values: CDR1 MNHEY, CDR2 SMNVEV (reference sequence). CDR3 in amino acids: CASSLSRGTDTQYF. DNA for the CDR3: TGTGCCAGCAGTTTAAGCCGGGGTACAGATACGCAGTATTTT.

The chain is built from TRBV5-4 and TRBJ2-3, with 11 bases lining up with TRBD2. After removal of 5 bases from V and 9 bases from J, the junction contained 8 bases not matched to a gene. This CDR3 contains 14 residues. Germline V gene data show CDR1 as SGHNT and CDR2 as YYREEE (reference sequence). CDR3 bases: TGTGCCAGCAGTTTCGGGACTAGCGGTGTAACGCAGTATTTT. This encodes CASSFGTSGVTQYF.

The V gene is TRBV6-5, the J gene TRBJ1-1; D may be TRBD1 (6 bases). This CDR3 contains 14 residues. Germline V gene sequence: CDR1 MNHEY, CDR2 SVGAGI. With 8 bases removed from V and 4 bases from J, the gap between germline ends came to 17 bases. CDR3 bases: TGTGCCAGCGGAAGGGGAGGGGGTAGCACTGAAGCTTTCTTT. Its protein is CASGRGGGSTEAFF.

The chain combines TRBV13 with TRBJ1-3, with a weak D call TRBD1 (5 bases). This CDR3 has 14 amino acids. V lost 5 bases and J 0 bases, leaving 8 bases between the germline ends. Germline CDR1 and CDR2: PRHDT and FYEKMQ (reference sequence). The CDR3: CASSKTVSGNTIYF. In nucleotides, the CDR3 is TGTGCCAGCAGCAAGACAGTCTCTGGAAACACCATATATTTT.

The V and J genes are TRBV4-1 and TRBJ2-1; D is possibly TRBD2 (6 bases). Germline values: CDR1 MGHRA, CDR2 YSYEKL. The CDR3 loop spans 12 amino acids. Deletions cut 0 bases from V and 16 bases from J, with 13 bases between. CDR3 bases: TGCGCCAGCAGCCAAGATGGAGGGAGGTCTTTCTTC. Its protein product is CASSQDGGRSFF.

The rearrangement links TRBV9 to TRBJ1-4, with 9 bases fitting TRBD1. Per germline, CDR1 SGDLS and CDR2 YYNGEE. There are 16 residues in the CDR3. J was trimmed by 4 bases and V by 0 bases; bases with no gene match: 4. The CDR3, as DNA: TGTGCCAGCAGCGTAGACCGGGACAGGGTTAATGAAAAACTGTTTTTT. Translating it yields CASSVDRDRVNEKLFF.

This chain connects TRBV6-1 to TRBJ2-6; D remains unclear. V was shortened by 6 bases and J by 4 bases, with 10 bases between the two germline ends. Germline lookup yields CDR1 MNHNS and CDR2 SASEGT. This CDR3 region has 14 residues. The CDR3 region has the DNA TGTGCCAGCAGCCATACCGGGGGGGCCAACGTCCTGACTTTC. This gives the protein CASSHTGGANVLTF.

This chain joins TRBV29-1 and TRBJ1-2; 8 bases are a match to TRBD1. CDR1 SQVTM and CDR2 ANQGSEA come from the germline V gene. The V and J ends lost 2 bases and 7 bases, in that order; junction bases with no gene match: 0. The CDR3 runs 11 residues. CDR3 coding DNA: TGCAGCGTTGAACAGGGGGCTGGCTACACCTTC. This sequence encodes CSVEQGAGYTF. Supplemented by reference TRBV29-1 and TRBJ1-2, the full variable domain reads SAVISQKPSRDICQRGTSLTIQCQVDSQVTMMFWYRQQPGQSLTLIATANQGSEATYESGFVIDKFPISRPNLTFSTLTVSNMSPEDSSIYLCSVEQGAGYTFGSGTRLTVV.

The genes are TRBV7-9 and TRBJ2-5; TRBD1 matches 9 bases. Germline V gives CDR1 SEHNR, CDR2 FQNEAQ (reference sequence). This CDR3 spans 15 amino acids. Germline trimming cut 3 bases from V and 5 bases from J; bases unmatched to any gene: 7. The CDR3 region is CASSFKQGAVETQYF. The CDR3, as DNA: TGTGCCAGCAGCTTCAAACAGGGGGCAGTGGAGACCCAGTACTTC.

This clone was seen only once. The rearrangement joins TRBV5-4 to TRBJ2-2, with a tentative D call TRBD1 (5 bases). Looked up from germline, CDR1 is SGHNT and CDR2 is YYREEE (reference sequence). The CDR3 is 13 residues long. Trimming removed 1 base at V and 6 bases at J, with 7 bases between. CDR3 in amino acids: CASSLPGPGELFF. The DNA of the CDR3 is TGTGCCAGCAGCTTGCCAGGGCCCGGGGAGCTGTTTTTT.